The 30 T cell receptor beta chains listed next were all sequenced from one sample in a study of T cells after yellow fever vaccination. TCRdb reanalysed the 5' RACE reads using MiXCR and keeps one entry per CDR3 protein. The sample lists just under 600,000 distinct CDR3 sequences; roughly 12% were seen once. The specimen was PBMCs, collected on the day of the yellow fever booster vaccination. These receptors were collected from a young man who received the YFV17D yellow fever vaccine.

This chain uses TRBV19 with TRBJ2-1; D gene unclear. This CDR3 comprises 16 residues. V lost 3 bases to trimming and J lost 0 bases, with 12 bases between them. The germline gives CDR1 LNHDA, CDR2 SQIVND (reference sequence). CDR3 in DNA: TGTGCCAGTAGTATTAACGTGCGCAGCTCCTACAATGAGCAGTTCTTC. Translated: CASSINVRSSYNEQFF.

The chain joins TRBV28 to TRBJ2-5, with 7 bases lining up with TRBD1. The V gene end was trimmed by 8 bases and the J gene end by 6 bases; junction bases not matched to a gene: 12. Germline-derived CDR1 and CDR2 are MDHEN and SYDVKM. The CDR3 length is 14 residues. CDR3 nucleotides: TGTGCCAGCTCAAGGCCAGGGGGTTTGAAGACCCAGTACTTC. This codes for CASSRPGGLKTQYF.

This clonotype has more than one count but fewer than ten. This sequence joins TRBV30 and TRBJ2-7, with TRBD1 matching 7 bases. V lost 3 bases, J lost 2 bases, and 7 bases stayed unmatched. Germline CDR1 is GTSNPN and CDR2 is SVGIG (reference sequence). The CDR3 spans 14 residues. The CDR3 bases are TGTGCCTGGAGCGAGGGGGCCCTTACCTACGAGCAGTACTTC. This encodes CAWSEGALTYEQYF.

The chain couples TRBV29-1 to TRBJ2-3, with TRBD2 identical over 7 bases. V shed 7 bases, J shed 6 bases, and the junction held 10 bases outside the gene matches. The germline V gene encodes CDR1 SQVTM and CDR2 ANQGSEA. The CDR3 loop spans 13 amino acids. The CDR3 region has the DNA TGCAGCGGGGGGGGACTTCCAGGGGATACGCAGTATTTT. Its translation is CSGGGLPGDTQYF.

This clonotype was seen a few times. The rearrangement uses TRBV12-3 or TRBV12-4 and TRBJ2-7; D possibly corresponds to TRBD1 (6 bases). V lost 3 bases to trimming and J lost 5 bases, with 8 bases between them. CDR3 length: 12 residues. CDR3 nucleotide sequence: TGTGCCAGCAGTTTTGGGGGCCACGAGCAGTACTTC. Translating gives CASSFGGHEQYF.

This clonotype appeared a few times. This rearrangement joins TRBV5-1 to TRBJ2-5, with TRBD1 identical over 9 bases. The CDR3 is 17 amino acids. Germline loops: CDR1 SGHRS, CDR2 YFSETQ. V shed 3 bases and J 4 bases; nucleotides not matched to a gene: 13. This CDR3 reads CASSSTGTGTTAETQYF. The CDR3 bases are TGCGCCAGCAGCTCAACCGGGACAGGGACTACGGCAGAGACCCAGTACTTC.

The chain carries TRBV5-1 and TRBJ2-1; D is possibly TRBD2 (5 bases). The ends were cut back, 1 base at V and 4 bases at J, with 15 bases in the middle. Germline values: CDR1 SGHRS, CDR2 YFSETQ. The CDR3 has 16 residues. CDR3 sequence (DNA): TGCGCCAGCAGCTTGTTTGCAGGAGGCCCTTACAATGAGCAGTTCTTC. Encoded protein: CASSLFAGGPYNEQFF.

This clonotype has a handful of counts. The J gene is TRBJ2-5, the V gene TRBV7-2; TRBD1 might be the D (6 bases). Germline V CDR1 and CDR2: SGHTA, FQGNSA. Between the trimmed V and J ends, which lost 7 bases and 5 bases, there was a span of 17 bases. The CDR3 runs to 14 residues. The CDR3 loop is CASTDPGQGETQYF. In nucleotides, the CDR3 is TGTGCCAGCACCGACCCGGGCCAGGGGGAGACCCAGTACTTC.

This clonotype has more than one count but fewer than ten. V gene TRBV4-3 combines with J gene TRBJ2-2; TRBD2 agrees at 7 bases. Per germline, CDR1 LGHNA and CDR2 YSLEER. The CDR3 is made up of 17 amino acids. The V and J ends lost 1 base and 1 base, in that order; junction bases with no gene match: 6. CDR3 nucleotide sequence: TGCGCCAGCAGCCAAGTCCCCCCTAGCGGGAACACCGGGGAGCTGTTTTTT. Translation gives CASSQVPPSGNTGELFF.

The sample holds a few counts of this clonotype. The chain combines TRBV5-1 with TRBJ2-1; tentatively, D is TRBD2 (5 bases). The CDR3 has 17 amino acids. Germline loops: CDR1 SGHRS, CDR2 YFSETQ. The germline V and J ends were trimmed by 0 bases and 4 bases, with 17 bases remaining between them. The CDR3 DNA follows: TGCGCCAGCAGCTTGGTTGGACTGGCCCAAGGGTACAATGAGCAGTTCTTC. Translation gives CASSLVGLAQGYNEQFF. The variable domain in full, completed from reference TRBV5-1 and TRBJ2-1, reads KAGVTQTPRYLIKTRGQQVTLSCSPISGHRSVSWYQQTPGQGLQFLFEYFSETQRNKGNFPGRFSGRQFSNSRSEMNVSTLELGDSALYLCASSLVGLAQGYNEQFFGPGTRLTVL.

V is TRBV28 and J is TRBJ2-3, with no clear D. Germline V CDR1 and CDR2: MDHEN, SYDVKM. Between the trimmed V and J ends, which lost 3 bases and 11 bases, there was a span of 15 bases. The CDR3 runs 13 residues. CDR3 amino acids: CASSLSIALMQYF. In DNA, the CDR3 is TGTGCCAGCAGTTTGTCGATCGCATTAATGCAGTATTTT.

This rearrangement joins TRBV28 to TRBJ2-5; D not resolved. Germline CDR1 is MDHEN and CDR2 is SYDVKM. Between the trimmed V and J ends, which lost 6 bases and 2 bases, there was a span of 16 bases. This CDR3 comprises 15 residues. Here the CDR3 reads CASRGSRLSQETQYF. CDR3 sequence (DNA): TGTGCCAGCAGGGGTAGTCGACTTTCTCAAGAGACCCAGTACTTC.

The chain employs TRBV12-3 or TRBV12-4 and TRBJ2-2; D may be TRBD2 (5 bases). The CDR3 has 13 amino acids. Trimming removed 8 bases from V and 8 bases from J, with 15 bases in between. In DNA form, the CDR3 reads TGTGCCAGCCTTTCGGGTTCGGGGGGGGAGCTGTTTTTT. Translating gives CASLSGSGGELFF.

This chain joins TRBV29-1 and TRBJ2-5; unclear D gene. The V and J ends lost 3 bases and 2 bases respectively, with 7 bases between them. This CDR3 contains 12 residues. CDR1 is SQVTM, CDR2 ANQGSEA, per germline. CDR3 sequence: CSVDRQQETQYF. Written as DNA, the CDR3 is TGCAGCGTTGATCGGCAGCAAGAGACCCAGTACTTC. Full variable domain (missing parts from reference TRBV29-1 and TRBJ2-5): SAVISQKPSRDICQRGTSLTIQCQVDSQVTMMFWYRQQPGQSLTLIATANQGSEATYESGFVIDKFPISRPNLTFSTLTVSNMSPEDSSIYLCSVDRQQETQYFGPGTRLLVL.

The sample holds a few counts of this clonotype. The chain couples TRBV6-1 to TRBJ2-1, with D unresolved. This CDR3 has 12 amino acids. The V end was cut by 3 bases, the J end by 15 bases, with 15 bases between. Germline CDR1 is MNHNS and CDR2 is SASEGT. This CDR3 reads CASSEGSFYPFF. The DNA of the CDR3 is TGTGCCAGCAGTGAGGGCAGCTTTTATCCGTTCTTC.

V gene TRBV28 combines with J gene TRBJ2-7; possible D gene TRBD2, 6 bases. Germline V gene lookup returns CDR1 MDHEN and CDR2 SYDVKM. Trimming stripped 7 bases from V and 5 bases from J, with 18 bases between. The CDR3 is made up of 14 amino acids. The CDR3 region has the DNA TGTGCCAGCATCCTAAGCGGGTCGGGAAACGAGCAGTACTTC. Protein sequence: CASILSGSGNEQYF.

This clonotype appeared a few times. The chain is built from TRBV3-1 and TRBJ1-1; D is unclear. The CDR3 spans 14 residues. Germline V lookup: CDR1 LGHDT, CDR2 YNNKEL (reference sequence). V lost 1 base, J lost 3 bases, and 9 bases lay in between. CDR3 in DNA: TGTGCCAGCAGCCAAGGGAAGGTTCACACTGAAGCTTTCTTT. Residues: CASSQGKVHTEAFF. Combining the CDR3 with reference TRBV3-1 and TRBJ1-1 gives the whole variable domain DTAVSQTPKYLVTQMGNDKSIKCEQNLGHDTMYWYKQDSKKFLKIMFSYNNKELIINETVPNRFSPKSPDKAHLNLHINSLELGDSAVYFCASSQGKVHTEAFFGQGTRLTVV.

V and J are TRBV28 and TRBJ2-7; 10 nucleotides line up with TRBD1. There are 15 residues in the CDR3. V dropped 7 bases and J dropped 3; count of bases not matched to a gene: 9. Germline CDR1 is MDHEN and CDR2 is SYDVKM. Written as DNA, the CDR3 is TGTGCCAGCATCCCAAACCGGGACAGGGGCTACGAGCAGTACTTC. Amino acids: CASIPNRDRGYEQYF.

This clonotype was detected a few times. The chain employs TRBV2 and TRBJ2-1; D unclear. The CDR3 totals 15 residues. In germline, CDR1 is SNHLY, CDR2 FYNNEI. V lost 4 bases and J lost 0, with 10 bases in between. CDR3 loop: CASSALLSSYNEQFF. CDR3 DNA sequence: TGTGCCAGCAGTGCCCTTCTGAGCTCCTACAATGAGCAGTTCTTC.

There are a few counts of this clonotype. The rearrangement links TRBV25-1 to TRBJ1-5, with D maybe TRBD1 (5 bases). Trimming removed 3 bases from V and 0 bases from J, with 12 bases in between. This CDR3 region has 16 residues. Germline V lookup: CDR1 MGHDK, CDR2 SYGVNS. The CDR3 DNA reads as TGTGCCAGCAGTGAGGGACCGGGAGCTAGCAATCAGCCCCAGCATTTT. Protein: CASSEGPGASNQPQHF.

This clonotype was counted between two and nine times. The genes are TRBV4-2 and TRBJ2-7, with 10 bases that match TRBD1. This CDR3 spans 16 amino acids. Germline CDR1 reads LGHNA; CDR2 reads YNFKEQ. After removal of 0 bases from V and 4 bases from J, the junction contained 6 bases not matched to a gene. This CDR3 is CASSQEDRGFSYEQYF. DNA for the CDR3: TGTGCCAGCAGCCAAGAGGACAGGGGGTTCTCTTACGAGCAGTACTTC.

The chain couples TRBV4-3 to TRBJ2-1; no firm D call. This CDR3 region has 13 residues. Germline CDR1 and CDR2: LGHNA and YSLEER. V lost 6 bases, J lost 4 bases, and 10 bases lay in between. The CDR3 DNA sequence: TGCGCCAGCAGTCGTGAAGCGTACAATGAGCAGTTCTTC. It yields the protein CASSREAYNEQFF.

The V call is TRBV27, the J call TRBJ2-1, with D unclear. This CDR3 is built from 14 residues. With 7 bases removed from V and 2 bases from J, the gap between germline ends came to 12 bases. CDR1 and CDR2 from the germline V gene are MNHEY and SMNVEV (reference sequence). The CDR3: CASTEGYPYNEQFF. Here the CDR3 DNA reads TGTGCCAGCACAGAAGGCTACCCCTACAATGAGCAGTTCTTC.

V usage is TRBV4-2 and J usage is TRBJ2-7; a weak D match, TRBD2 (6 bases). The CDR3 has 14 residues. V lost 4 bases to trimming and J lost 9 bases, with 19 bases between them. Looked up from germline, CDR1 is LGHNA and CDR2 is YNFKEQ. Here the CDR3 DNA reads TGTGCCAGCAGCCCGGTCGGGGGAGAATCCGGGCAGTACTTC. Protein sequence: CASSPVGGESGQYF.

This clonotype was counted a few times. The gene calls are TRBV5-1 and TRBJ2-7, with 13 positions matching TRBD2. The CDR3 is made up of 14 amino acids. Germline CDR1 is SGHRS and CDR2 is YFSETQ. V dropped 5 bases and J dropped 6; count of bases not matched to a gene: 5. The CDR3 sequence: CASRPLAGGTEQYF. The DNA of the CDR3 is TGCGCCAGCAGGCCACTAGCGGGAGGGACCGAGCAGTACTTC.

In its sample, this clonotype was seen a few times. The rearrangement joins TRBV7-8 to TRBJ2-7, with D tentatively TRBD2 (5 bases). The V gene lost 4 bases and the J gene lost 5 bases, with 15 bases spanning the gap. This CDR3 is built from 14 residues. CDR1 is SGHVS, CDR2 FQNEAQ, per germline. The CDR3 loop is CASSWPGLRDEQYF. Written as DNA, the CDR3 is TGTGCCAGCAGCTGGCCAGGACTCAGAGACGAGCAGTACTTC.

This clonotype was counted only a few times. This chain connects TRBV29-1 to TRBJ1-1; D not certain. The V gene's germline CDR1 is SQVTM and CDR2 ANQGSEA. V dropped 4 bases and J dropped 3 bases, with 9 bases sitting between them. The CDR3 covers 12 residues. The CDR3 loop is CSVADGDTEAFF. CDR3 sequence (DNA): TGCAGCGTTGCTGACGGAGACACTGAAGCTTTCTTT.

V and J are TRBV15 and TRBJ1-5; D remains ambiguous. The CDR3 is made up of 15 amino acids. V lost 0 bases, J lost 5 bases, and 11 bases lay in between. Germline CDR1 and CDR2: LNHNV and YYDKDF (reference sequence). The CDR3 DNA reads TGTGCCACCAGCAGAGATCGGAACAGCTATCAGCCCCAGCATTTT. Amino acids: CATSRDRNSYQPQHF.

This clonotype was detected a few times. In DNA form, the CDR3 reads TGTGCCAGCAGTTACGGGGTCCGTGGCGAGCAGTACTTC. This codes for CASSYGVRGEQYF. The rearrangement joins TRBV6-2 or TRBV6-3 to TRBJ2-7; D is unresolved. The CDR3 consists of 13 residues. CDR1 MNHEY and CDR2 SVGEGT come from the germline V gene. V dropped 2 bases and J dropped 6 bases, with 11 bases sitting between them.

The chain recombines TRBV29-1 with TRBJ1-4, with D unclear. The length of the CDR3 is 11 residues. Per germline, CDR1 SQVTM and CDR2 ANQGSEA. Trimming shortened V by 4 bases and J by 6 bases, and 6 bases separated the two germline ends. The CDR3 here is CSVVKDEKLFF. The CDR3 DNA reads TGCAGCGTTGTGAAGGATGAAAAACTGTTTTTT.